This T cell receptor beta chain was retrieved from a study of shared clonotypes between healthy human individuals. Clones were read by immunoSEQ multiplex PCR, and TCRdb kept only the in-frame ones, dropping some. The sample yields fewer than 2.5 million clones, roughly 93% seen once. The receptor comes from a man aged 18 to 29 in good health. Some clones in this sample may be carry-over from other donors' samples. Sequencing was performed on naive CD4+ T cells from PBMCs. Subset indicated: CD45RA+ positively selected.

The CDR3 spells CASSESGGRAVYEQFF. CDR3 sequence (DNA): TGTGCCAGCAGTGAATCGGGCGGGAGGGCCGTATATGAGCAGTTCTTC. The genes are TRBV2 and TRBJ2-1; TRBD2 agrees at 9 bases. Germline lookup yields CDR1 SNHLY and CDR2 FYNNEI. This CDR3 is 16 amino acids long. The V gene end was trimmed by 2 bases and the J gene end by 8 bases; junction bases not matched to a gene: 10.